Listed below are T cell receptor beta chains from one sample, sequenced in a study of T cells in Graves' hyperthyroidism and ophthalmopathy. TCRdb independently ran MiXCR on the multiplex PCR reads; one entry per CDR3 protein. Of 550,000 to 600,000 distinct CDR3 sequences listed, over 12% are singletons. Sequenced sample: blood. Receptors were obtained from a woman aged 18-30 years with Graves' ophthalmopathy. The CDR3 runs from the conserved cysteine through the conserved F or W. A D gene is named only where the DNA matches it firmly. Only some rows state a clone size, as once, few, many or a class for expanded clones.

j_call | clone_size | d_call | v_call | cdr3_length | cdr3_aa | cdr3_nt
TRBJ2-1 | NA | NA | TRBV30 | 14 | CAWSSLAVYNEQFF | TGTGCCTGGAGTTCGTTAGCGGTCTACAATGAGCAGTTCTTC
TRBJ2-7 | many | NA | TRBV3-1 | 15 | CASSQDLTDIYEQYF | TGTGCCAGCAGCCAAGATCTGACAGATATCTACGAGCAGTACTTC
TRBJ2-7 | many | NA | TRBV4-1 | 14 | CASSRTVTSYEQYF | TGCGCCAGCAGTCGGACAGTTACTTCCTACGAGCAGTACTTC
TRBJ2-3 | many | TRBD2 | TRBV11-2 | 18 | CASSFGTSGNWGTDTQYF | TGTGCCAGCAGCTTCGGGACTAGCGGGAACTGGGGCACAGATACGCAGTATTTT
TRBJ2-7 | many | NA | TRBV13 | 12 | CASSLDEVEQYF | TGTGCCAGCAGCTTAGATGAAGTCGAGCAGTACTTC
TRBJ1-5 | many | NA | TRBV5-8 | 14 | CASSLVTGNQPQHF | TGTGCCAGCAGCTTGGTAACAGGGAATCAGCCCCAGCATTTT
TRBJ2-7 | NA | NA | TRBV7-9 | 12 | CASSTEGPGQYF | TGTGCCAGCAGCACCGAAGGGCCGGGGCAGTACTTC
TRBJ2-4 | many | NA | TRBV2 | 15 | CASIDGTKAKNIQYF | TGTGCCAGCATCGATGGGACAAAAGCCAAAAACATTCAGTACTTC
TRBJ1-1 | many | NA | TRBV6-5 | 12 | CASSYSTGRAFF | TGTGCCAGCAGTTACTCGACCGGGAGAGCTTTCTTT
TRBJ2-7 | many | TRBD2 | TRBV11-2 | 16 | CASSLGGLAGGDEQYF | TGTGCCAGCAGCTTAGGCGGACTAGCGGGTGGCGACGAGCAGTACTTC
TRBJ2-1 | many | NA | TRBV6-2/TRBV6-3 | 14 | CASSYAPSRDEQFF | TGTGCCAGCAGTTACGCGCCTTCCCGCGATGAGCAGTTCTTC
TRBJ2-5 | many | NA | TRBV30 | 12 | CAWSAVSETQYF | TGTGCCTGGAGTGCTGTTTCGGAGACCCAGTACTTC
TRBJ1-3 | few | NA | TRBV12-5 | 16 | CASGLGGLISGNTIYF | TGTGCTAGTGGTTTGGGCGGACTGATCTCTGGAAACACCATATATTTT
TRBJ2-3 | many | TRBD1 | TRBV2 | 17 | CASRDPQGAGWADTQYF | TGTGCCAGCAGGGACCCTCAGGGGGCTGGTTGGGCAGATACGCAGTATTTT
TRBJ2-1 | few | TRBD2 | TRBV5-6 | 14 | CASSLGAGGAEQFF | TGTGCCAGCAGCTTAGGAGCGGGAGGTGCTGAGCAGTTCTTC
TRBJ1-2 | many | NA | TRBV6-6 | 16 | CASSYSRGARNYGYTF | TGTGCCAGCAGTTACTCGAGAGGGGCCCGGAACTATGGCTACACCTTC
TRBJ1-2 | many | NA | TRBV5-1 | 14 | CASSPSPGAYGYTF | TGCGCCAGCAGCCCCTCGCCGGGGGCTTATGGCTACACCTTC
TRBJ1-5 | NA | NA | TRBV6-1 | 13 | CASTRPGFQPQHF | TGTGCCAGCACCCGACCCGGGTTTCAGCCCCAGCATTTT
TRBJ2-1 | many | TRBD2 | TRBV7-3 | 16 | CASSPGLAGGGNEQFF | TGTGCCAGCAGCCCGGGACTAGCGGGAGGTGGCAATGAGCAGTTCTTC
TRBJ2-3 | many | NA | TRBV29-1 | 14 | CSVEGGRTTDTQYF | TGCAGCGTTGAAGGAGGGCGGACCACAGATACGCAGTATTTT
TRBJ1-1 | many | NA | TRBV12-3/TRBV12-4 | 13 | CASSTGLNPEAFF | TGTGCCAGCAGTACAGGCCTGAACCCTGAAGCTTTCTTT
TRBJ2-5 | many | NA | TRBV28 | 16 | CASSSRDPGVQETQYF | TGTGCCAGCAGTTCCAGGGACCCTGGGGTACAAGAGACCCAGTACTTC
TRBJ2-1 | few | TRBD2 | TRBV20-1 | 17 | CSARGALAGGFSGEQFF | TGCAGTGCTAGAGGCGCGTTGGCGGGAGGTTTCAGCGGTGAGCAGTTCTTC